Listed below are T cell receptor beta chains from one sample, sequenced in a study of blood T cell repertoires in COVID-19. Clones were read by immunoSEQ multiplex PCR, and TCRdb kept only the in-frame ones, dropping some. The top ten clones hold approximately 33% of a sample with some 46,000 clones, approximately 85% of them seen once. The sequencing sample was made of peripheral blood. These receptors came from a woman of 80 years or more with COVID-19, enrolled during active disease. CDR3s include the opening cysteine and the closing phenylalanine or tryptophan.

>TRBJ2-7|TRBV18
CASSPRGSGYEQYF
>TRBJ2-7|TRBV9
CASSPGGRETFYEQYF
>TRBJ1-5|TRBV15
CATSRSGYEDQPQHF
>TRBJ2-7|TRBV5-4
CASRDRTSYEQYF
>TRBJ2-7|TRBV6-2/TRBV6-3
CASSARRTSGNEQYF
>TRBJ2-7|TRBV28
CASSSPGTGHEQYF
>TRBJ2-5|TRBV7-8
CASSLRGQETQYF
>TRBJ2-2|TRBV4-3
CASSQGGRPGELFF
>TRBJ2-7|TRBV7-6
CASSLETAVHEQYF
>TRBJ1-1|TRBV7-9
CASTKNPQGNTEAFF
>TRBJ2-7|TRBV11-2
CASSLKGNRQYF
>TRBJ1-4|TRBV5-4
CASSLGGGLDTEKLFF
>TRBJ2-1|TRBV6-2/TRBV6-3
CASSNRGGAYNEQFF
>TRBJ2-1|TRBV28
CASSLLASDRRNEQFF
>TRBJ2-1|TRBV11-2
CASSLGASGSWDEQFF
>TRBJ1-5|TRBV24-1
CATSDSQVKLNQPQHF
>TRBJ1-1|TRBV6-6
CASSYGGLSTEAFF
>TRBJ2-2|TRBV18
CASSPEDSMNTGELFF
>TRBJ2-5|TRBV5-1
CASSIGGGGETQYF
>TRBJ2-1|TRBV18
CASSPRPGEQFF
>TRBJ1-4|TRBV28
CASSPFQGDNEKLFF
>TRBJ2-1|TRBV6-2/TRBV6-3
CASSYIAGVQDEQFF
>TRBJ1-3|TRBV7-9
CASSLAAGSSGNTIYF
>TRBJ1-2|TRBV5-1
CASSLATDYGYTF
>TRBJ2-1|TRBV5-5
CASSSPSGGFYNEQFF
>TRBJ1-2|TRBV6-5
CASRTTTAGGYGYTF
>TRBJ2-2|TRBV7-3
CASSLIGASNTGELFF
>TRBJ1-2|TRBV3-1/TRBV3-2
CASSQGGRGLPYGYTF
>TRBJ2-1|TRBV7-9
CASSLGTSGNSYNEQFF
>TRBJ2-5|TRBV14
CASSQDLAGEETQYF
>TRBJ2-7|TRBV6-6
CASRNLAGGYYEQYF
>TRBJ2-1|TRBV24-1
CATSDLRWDTEQFF
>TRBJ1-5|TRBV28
CASILQGAQHF
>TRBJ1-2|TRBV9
CASSAHGQGAGGVYGYTF
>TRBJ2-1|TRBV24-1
CATSDTPLSGPYEQFF
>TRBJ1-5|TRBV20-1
CSASIRTGGDQPQHF
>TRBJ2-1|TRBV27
CASSSVAGGENEQFF
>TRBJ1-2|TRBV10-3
CAISESGGGYGYTF
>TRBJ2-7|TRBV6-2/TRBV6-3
CASSPLAGASWREQYF
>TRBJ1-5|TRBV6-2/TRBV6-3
CASGPGGWGGYQPQHF
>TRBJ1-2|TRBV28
CASSLVDRSNYGYTF
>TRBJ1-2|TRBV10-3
CAINVRPYGYTF
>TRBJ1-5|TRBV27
CASSPSLDSNQPQHF
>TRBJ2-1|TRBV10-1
CASRPARGEYNEQFF
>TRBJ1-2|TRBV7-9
CASSLADRGYGYTF
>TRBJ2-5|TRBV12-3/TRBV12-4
CASRLDGEGAQYF
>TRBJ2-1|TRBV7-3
CASSLRQGGYNEQFF
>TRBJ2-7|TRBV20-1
CSASTGQGSYEQYF
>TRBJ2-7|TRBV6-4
CASSDWGQSSNLFYEQYF
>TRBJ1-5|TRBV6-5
CASRGQGDQPQHF
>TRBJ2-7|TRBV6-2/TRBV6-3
CASSYSQGAPRF
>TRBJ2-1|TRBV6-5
CASTPLAASYNEQFF
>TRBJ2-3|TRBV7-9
CASSSDRGVDTQYF